Below, 9 T cell receptor beta chains from the same sample are listed, as sequenced in a study of T cell repertoires in cytomegalovirus infection. One entry per CDR3 protein, called by TCRdb with MiXCR from the reads. The profile shows under 800,000 distinct CDR3 sequences, 24% of them singletons. What was sequenced was CD8+ T cells from PBMCs. The receptors derive from a human donor in good health (CMV status not recorded). Some clones in this sample may be carry-over from other donors' samples.

The V gene is TRBV6-5, the J gene TRBJ1-1; a possible D gene is TRBD1 (6 bases). V lost 2 bases and J lost 3, with 10 bases in between. This CDR3 region has 14 residues. Per germline, CDR1 MNHEY and CDR2 SVGAGI. The CDR3 bases are TGTGCCAGCAGTTACCCGGGGGCGGACACTGAAGCTTTCTTT. Translating it yields CASSYPGADTEAFF.

This rearrangement joins TRBV6-1 to TRBJ1-2, with D perhaps matching TRBD1 (5 bases). CDR1 is MNHNS, CDR2 SASEGT, per germline. This CDR3 has 15 amino acids. Trimming removed 1 base at V and 4 bases at J, with 13 bases between. CDR3 sequence (DNA): TGTGCCAGCAGTGAAGAAGGGGAGTTGGTCTATGGCTACACCTTC. It yields the protein CASSEEGELVYGYTF.

At least ten counts were recorded for this clonotype. The chain uses TRBV7-6 and TRBJ2-7; D uncertain. The V and J ends lost 7 bases and 2 bases respectively, with 6 bases between them. The CDR3 sequence is 11 residues long. Looked up from germline, CDR1 is SGHVS and CDR2 is FNYEAQ. The CDR3: CASTSTYEQYF. CDR3 DNA sequence: TGTGCCAGCACCTCCACCTACGAGCAGTACTTC. Using reference TRBV7-6 and TRBJ2-7 for the parts outside the CDR3, the full variable domain is GAGVSQSPRYKVTKRGQDVALRCDPISGHVSLYWYRQALGQGPEFLTYFNYEAQQDKSGLPNDRFSAERPEGSISTLTIQRTEQRDSAMYRCASTSTYEQYFGPGTRLTVT.

The V and J genes are TRBV4-2 and TRBJ2-6, with a tentative D call TRBD2 (6 bases). V dropped 7 bases and J dropped 5 bases, with 12 bases sitting between them. The CDR3 contains 14 residues. From germline, CDR1 is LGHNA and CDR2 YNFKEQ. The CDR3 protein is CASNNGGRANVLTF. The CDR3 DNA follows: TGTGCCAGCAACAACGGGGGACGGGCCAACGTCCTGACTTTC.

This clonotype showed up just a few times. The chain employs TRBV5-1 and TRBJ2-7; 8 bases fit TRBD2. This CDR3 contains 15 residues. Germline-derived CDR1 and CDR2 are SGHRS and YFSETQ. V gave up 5 bases and J gave up 0 bases; unmatched junction bases: 7. CDR3 loop: CASRKGSGDSYEQYF. In DNA form, the CDR3 reads TGCGCCAGCAGGAAGGGTAGCGGGGACTCCTACGAGCAGTACTTC.

This clonotype was found a few times. The J gene is TRBJ2-7, the V gene TRBV19; D is ambiguous. Trimming removed 5 bases at V and 2 bases at J, with 16 bases between. CDR1 LNHDA and CDR2 SQIVND come from the germline V gene (reference sequence). The CDR3 covers 15 residues. CDR3 bases: TGTGCCAGTAGTCGCCTCGGGTGGCAACCCTACGAGCAGTACTTC. It translates to CASSRLGWQPYEQYF.

This clonotype was detected a few times. The gene calls are TRBV29-1 and TRBJ2-3, with D perhaps matching TRBD1 or TRBD2 (5 bases each). The CDR3 has 14 amino acids. V lost 0 bases to trimming and J lost 6 bases, with 13 bases between them. Germline lookup yields CDR1 SQVTM and CDR2 ANQGSEA. This CDR3 reads CSVEDLREWDTQYF. The DNA for the CDR3 is TGCAGCGTTGAAGATCTCAGGGAGTGGGATACGCAGTATTTT.

This clonotype was seen a handful of times. The rearrangement joins TRBV7-9 to TRBJ1-3; unclear D gene. The CDR3 runs to 13 residues. Looked up from germline, CDR1 is SEHNR and CDR2 is FQNEAQ (reference sequence). Between the trimmed V and J ends, which lost 1 base and 8 bases, there was a span of 9 bases. In DNA form, the CDR3 reads TGTGCCAGCAGCTTAGGACCGAGGGACACCATATATTTT. Translation: CASSLGPRDTIYF.

CDR3 amino acids: CASYQGSPYTDTQYF. The CDR3 DNA reads TGCGCCAGCTACCAAGGCAGTCCTTACACAGATACGCAGTATTTT. The chain has TRBV5-1 and TRBJ2-3; D not resolved. This CDR3 comprises 15 residues. The V gene's germline CDR1 is SGHRS and CDR2 YFSETQ. Trimming cost V 7 bases and J 2 bases, with 17 bases left between them.